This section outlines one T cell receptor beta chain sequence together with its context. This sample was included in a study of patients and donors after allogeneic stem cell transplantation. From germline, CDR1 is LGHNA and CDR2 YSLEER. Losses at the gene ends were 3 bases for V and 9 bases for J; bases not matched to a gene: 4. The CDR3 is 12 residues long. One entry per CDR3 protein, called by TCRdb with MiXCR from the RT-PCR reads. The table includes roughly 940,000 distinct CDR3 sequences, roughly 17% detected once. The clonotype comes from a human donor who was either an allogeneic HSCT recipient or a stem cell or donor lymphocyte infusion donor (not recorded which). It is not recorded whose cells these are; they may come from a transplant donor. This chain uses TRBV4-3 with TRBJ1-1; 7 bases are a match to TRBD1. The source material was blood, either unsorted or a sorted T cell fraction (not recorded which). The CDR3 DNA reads TGCGCCAGCAGCCACGGGACAGCTAAAGCTTTCTTT. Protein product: CASSHGTAKAFF.